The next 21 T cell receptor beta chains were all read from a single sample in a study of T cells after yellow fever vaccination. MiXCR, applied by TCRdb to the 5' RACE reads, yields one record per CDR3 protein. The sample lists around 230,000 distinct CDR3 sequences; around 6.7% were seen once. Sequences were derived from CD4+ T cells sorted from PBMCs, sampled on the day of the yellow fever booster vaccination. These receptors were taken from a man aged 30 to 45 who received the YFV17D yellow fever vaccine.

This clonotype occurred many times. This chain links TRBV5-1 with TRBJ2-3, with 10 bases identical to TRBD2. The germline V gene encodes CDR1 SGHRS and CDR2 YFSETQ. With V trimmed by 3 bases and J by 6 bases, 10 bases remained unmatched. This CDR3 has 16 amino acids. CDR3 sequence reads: CASSSGLATRSDTQYF. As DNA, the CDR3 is TGCGCCAGCAGCTCGGGACTAGCGACTCGTTCGGATACGCAGTATTTT.

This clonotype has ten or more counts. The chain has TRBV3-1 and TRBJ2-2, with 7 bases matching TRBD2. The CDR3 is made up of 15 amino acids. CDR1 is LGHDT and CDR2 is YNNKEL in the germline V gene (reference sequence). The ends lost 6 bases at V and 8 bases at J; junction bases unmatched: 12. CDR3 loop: CASRSGTTTTGELFF. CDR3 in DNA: TGTGCCAGCAGAAGCGGGACCACCACCACAGGGGAGCTGTTTTTT.

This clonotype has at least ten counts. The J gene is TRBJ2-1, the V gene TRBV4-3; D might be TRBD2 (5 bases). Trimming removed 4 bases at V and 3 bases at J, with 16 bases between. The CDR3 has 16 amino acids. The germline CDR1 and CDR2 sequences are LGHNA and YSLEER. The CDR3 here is CASSLSASGHYNEQFF. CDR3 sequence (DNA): TGCGCCAGCAGCCTAAGCGCCAGCGGTCACTACAATGAGCAGTTCTTC.

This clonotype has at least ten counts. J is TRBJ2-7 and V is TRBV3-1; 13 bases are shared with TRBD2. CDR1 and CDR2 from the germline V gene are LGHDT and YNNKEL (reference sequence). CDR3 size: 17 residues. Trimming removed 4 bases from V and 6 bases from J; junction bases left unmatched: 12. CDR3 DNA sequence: TGTGCCAGCAGCCCCACTGGACTAGCGGGAGCCTCTGGCGAGCAGTACTTC. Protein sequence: CASSPTGLAGASGEQYF.

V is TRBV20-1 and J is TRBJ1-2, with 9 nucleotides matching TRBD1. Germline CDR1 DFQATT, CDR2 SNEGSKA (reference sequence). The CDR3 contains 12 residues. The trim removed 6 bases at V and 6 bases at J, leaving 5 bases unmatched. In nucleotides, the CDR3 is TGCAGTGCCTACAGGGGGCGCGATGGCTACACCTTC. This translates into CSAYRGRDGYTF.

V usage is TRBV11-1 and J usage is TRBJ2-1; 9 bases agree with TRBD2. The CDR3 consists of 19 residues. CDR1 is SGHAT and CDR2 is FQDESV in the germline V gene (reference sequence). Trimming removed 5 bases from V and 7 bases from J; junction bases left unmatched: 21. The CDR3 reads CASSIPTSGRPRSSNEQFF. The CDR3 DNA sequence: TGTGCCAGCAGCATCCCGACTAGCGGACGGCCCCGGTCCTCGAATGAGCAGTTCTTC.

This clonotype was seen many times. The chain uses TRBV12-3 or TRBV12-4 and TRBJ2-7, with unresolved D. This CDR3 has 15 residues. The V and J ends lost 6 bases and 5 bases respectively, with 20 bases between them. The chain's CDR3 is CASRLALRAWDEQYF. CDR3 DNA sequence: TGTGCCAGCAGACTTGCGTTACGGGCCTGGGACGAGCAGTACTTC.

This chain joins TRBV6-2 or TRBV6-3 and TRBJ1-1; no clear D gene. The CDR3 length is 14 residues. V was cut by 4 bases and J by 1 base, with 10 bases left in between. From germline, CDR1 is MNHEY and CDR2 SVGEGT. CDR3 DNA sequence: TGTGCCAGCAGTTGGGAGGGAGGGAACACTGAAGCTTTCTTT. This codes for CASSWEGGNTEAFF.

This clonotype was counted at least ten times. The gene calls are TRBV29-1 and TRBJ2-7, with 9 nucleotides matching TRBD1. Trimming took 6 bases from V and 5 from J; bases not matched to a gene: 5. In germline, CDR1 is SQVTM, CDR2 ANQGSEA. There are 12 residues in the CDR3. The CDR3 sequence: CSVGGQGNEQYF. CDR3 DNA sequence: TGCAGCGTAGGGGGACAGGGAAACGAGCAGTACTTC.

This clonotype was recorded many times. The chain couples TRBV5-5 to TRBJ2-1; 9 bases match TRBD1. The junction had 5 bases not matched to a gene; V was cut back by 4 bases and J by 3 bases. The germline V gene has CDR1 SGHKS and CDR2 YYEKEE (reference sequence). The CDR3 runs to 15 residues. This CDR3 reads CASSVPGQGYNEQFF. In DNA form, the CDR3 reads TGTGCCAGCAGCGTCCCGGGACAGGGCTACAATGAGCAGTTCTTC. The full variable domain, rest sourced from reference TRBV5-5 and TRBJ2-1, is DAGVTQSPTHLIKTRGQQVTLRCSPISGHKSVSWYQQVLGQGPQFIFQYYEKEERGRGNFPDRFSARQFPNYSSELNVNALLLGDSALYLCASSVPGQGYNEQFFGPGTRLTVL.

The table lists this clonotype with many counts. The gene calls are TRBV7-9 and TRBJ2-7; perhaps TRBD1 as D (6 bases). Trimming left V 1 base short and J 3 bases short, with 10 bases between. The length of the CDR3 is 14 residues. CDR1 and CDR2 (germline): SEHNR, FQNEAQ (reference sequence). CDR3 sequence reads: CASSLGIRGYEQYF. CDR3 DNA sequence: TGTGCCAGCAGCTTAGGGATCAGGGGCTACGAGCAGTACTTC.

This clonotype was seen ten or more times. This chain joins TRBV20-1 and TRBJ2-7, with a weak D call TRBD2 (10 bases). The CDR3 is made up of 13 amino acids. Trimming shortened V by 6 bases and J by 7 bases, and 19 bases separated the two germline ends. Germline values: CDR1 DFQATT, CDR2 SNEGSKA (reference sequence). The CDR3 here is CSAVAGGQGEQYF. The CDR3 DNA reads TGCAGTGCCGTAGCGGGAGGACAGGGGGAGCAGTACTTC.

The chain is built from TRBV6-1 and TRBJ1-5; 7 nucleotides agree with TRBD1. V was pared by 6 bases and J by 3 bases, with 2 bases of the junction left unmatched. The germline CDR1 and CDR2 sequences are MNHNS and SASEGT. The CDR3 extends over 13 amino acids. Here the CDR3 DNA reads TGTGCCAGCAGGGACAGGCTCAATCAGCCCCAGCATTTT. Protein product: CASRDRLNQPQHF.

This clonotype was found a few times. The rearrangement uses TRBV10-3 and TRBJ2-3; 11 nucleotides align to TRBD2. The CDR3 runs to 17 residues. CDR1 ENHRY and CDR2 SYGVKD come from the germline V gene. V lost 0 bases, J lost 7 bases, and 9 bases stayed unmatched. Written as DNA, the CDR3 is TGTGCCATCAGTGAGTCCACTAGCGGGAGACTAATGAATACGCAGTATTTT. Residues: CAISESTSGRLMNTQYF.

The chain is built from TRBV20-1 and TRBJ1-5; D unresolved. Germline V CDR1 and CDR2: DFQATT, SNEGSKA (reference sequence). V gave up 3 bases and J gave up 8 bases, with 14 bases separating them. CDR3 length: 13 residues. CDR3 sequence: CSARIGRSEPQHF. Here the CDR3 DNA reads TGCAGTGCTAGGATTGGGAGGTCGGAGCCCCAGCATTTT.

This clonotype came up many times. CDR3 region: CASSTGRGDSPLHF. The CDR3 region has the DNA TGTGCCAGCTCGACTGGGAGGGGGGATTCACCCCTCCACTTT. V gene TRBV18 combines with J gene TRBJ1-6; D is perhaps TRBD1 (6 bases). V was clipped by 6 bases and J by 8 bases, with 14 bases between them. Germline V lookup: CDR1 KGHSH, CDR2 LQKENI. CDR3 size: 14 residues.

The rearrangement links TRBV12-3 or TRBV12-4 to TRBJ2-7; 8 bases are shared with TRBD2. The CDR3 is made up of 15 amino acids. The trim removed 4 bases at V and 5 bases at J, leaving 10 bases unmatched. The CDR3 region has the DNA TGTGCCAGCAGTTCGCAGCGGGAGACGTGGGACGAGCAGTACTTC. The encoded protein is CASSSQRETWDEQYF.

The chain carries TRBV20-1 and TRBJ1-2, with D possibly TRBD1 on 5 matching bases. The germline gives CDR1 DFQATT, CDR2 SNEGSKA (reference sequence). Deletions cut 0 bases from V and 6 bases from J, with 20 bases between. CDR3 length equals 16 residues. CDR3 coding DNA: TGCAGTGCTAGAGATGACTCTAGGGGCGCATTTAATGGCTACACCTTC. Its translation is CSARDDSRGAFNGYTF.

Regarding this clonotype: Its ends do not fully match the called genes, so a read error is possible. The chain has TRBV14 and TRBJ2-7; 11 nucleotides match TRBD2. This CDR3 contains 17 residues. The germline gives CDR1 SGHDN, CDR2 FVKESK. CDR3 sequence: CAISQDPASGRTYEQYF. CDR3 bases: TGTGCCATCAGCCAAGATCCCGCTAGCGGGAGGACATACGAGCAGTACTTC. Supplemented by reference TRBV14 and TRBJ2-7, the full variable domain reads EAGVTQFPSHSVIEKGQTVTLRCDPISGHDNLYWYRRVMGKEIKFLLHFVKESKQDESGMPNNRFLAERTGGTYSTLKVQPAELEDSGVYFCAISQDPASGRTYEQYFGPGTRLTVT.

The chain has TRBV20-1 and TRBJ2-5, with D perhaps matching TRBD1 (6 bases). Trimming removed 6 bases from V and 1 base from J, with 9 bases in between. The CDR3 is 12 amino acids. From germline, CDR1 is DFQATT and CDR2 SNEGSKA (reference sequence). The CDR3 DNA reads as TGCAGTGCCAGGGGACCCCAAGAGACCCAGTACTTC. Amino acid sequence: CSARGPQETQYF.

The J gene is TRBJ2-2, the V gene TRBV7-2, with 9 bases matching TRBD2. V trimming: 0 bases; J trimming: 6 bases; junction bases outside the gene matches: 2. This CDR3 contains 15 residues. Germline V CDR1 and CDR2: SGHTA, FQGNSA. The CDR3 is CASSLASGSPGELFF. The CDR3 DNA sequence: TGTGCCAGCAGCTTAGCTAGCGGGAGCCCCGGGGAGCTGTTTTTT.